The rows below give T cell receptor beta chains drawn from one sample of a study of CD8+ T cells in alopecia areata. TCRdb's copy holds only in-frame clones and misses some; the assay was immunoSEQ multiplex PCR. This repertoire shows approximately 210,000 clones, roughly 44% found once; its top ten account for roughly 2.6%. The material sequenced was CD4+ T cells sorted from blood, taken at roughly week 38, from a patient treated with tofacitinib. The receptors here all came from a human donor with alopecia areata. Each CDR3 is given with its conserved first and last residue. D genes are given only for firm matches. Size is stated for part of the rows, as once, few or many counts, or as a class when the clone is expanded.

v_gene	abundance	d_gene	j_gene	CDR3nt	CDR3aa
TRBV7-2	-	-	TRBJ2-7	TGTGCCAGCAGCCCAAGCGGGTACGAGCAGTACTTC	CASSPSGYEQYF
TRBV5-1	-	-	TRBJ1-5	TGCGCCAGCAGCCCCGGGCTTCGAAAGGACCAGCCCCAGCATTTT	CASSPGLRKDQPQHF
TRBV30	-	-	TRBJ2-7	TGTGCCTGGAGTAGGGACTCCTCCTACGAGCAGTACTTC	CAWSRDSSYEQYF
TRBV7-2	-	-	TRBJ1-5	TGTGCCAGCAGCCAACAGCGCAATCAGCCCCAGCATTTT	CASSQQRNQPQHF
TRBV4-1	-	-	TRBJ2-4	TGCGCCAGCAGCCAAGGGACTTCGATAGAGGGAAACATTCAGTACTTC	CASSQGTSIEGNIQYF
TRBV6-5	-	-	TRBJ1-1	TGTGCCAGCATAAATTGGAAAAACACTGAAGCTTTCTTT	CASINWKNTEAFF
TRBV9	-	-	TRBJ2-3	TGTGCCAGCAGCTTGCAAGATACGCAGTATTTT	CASSLQDTQYF
TRBV2	-	-	TRBJ2-7	TGTGCCAGCAGCCCAATGAGGGAGCAGTACTTC	CASSPMREQYF
TRBV30	-	-	TRBJ1-4	TGTGCCTGGGGACGGGCTAATGAAAAACTGTTTTTT	CAWGRANEKLFF
TRBV30	few	TRBD1	TRBJ1-5	TGTGCCTGGAGAACAGGGGATCAGCCCCAGCATTTT	CAWRTGDQPQHF
TRBV10-3	-	-	TRBJ2-1	TGTGCCATCAGGCTTTCTATAGGGCACGGGGACAATGAGCAGTTCTTC	CAIRLSIGHGDNEQFF
TRBV2	-	-	TRBJ2-1	TGTGCCAGCGTCCGGGACAACAGCAATGAGCAGTTCTTC	CASVRDNSNEQFF
TRBV7-3	-	-	TRBJ2-7	TGTGCCAGCGGCCACGAGCAGTACTTC	CASGHEQYF
TRBV19	-	TRBD1	TRBJ2-6	TGTGCCAGTAGTACCGGGGTGAACAGGGGGTTCGGGGCCAACGTCCTGACTTTC	CASSTGVNRGFGANVLTF
TRBV5-6	-	-	TRBJ2-6	TGTGCCAGCAGCTTTGTGGGGGCTGGGGCCAACGTCCTGACTTTC	CASSFVGAGANVLTF
TRBV7-3	-	TRBD1	TRBJ2-7	TGTGCCAGCAGCTACGACAGGGGCTCCTACGAGCAGTACTTC	CASSYDRGSYEQYF
TRBV5-6	-	-	TRBJ1-1	TGTGCCAGCAGCTGGGGGACTTACTCGAACACTGAAGCTTTCTTT	CASSWGTYSNTEAFF
TRBV6-5	-	TRBD1	TRBJ2-7	TGTGCCAGCAGTTACAGGGGGCCTACCTACGAGCAGTACTTC	CASSYRGPTYEQYF
TRBV20-1	-	-	TRBJ2-7	TGCAGTGCAATATCGTCCTACGAGCAGTACTTC	CSAISSYEQYF
TRBV5-1	-	TRBD2	TRBJ2-7	TGCGCCAGCTCTCTAGCGGGGCCCTCCTACGAGCAGTACTTC	CASSLAGPSYEQYF
TRBV10-3	-	-	TRBJ2-5	TGTGCCATCAGTGAGTCTGGGACAACCAGGGAGACCCAGTACTTC	CAISESGTTRETQYF
TRBV30	-	-	TRBJ2-5	TGTGCTGGAAACCGGGGTTGGGAGACCCAGTACTTC	CAGNRGWETQYF
TRBV29-1	few	-	TRBJ2-1	TGCAGCGCTCTGACAGCATACAATGAGCAGTTCTTC	CSALTAYNEQFF
TRBV5-4	few	TRBD2	TRBJ2-7	TGTGCCAGCAGCCCAGGCGGGAGGGATCTCTACGAGCAGTACTTC	CASSPGGRDLYEQYF
TRBV30	few	TRBD1	TRBJ2-5	TGTGCCTGGAGTGTGGACAGGGGGAAGGAGACCCAGTACTTC	CAWSVDRGKETQYF
TRBV7-8	few	-	TRBJ2-5	TGTGCCAGCAGCCAGGGGCCGAGGAAAGAGACCCAGTACTTC	CASSQGPRKETQYF
TRBV5-5	-	-	TRBJ2-6	TGTGCCAGCAGCGCGGCCGGGGAACTTGGGGCCAACGTCCTGACTTTC	CASSAAGELGANVLTF
TRBV19	few	-	TRBJ2-3	TGTGCCAGTAGTATAGCCCATACCACAGATACGCAGTATTTT	CASSIAHTTDTQYF
TRBV30	few	TRBD1	TRBJ2-5	TGTGCCTTAACAGGGGGCGGGGAGACCCAGTACTTC	CALTGGGETQYF
TRBV7-8	few	-	TRBJ1-2	TGTGCCAGCAGCCTAAGCTCCAAGGGTGGCTACACCTTC	CASSLSSKGGYTF
TRBV4-1	few	-	TRBJ2-1	TGCGCCAGCAGCCGGTCGGGTAGCTGGAATTCCTACAATGAGCAGTTCTTC	CASSRSGSWNSYNEQFF
TRBV11-2	-	-	TRBJ2-3	TGTGCCAGCAGTCGCCTCGCCGCTAGCAGCGTTTCAGATACGCAGTATTTT	CASSRLAASSVSDTQYF
TRBV30	few	TRBD1	TRBJ1-3	TGTGCCTGGAGTTGGGGGACAGTTGGAAACACCATATATTTT	CAWSWGTVGNTIYF
TRBV7-8	few	-	TRBJ2-3	TGTGCCAGCAGCTTAGACTATAGCACAGATACGCAGTATTTT	CASSLDYSTDTQYF
TRBV7-9	few	-	TRBJ2-1	TGTGCCAGCAGCTCCGTAGGGTCCTACAATGAGCAGTTCTTC	CASSSVGSYNEQFF
TRBV4-1	-	TRBD2	TRBJ2-1	TGCGCCAGCAGCCGAACTAGCGGGTCGGAAGGTGGTAGGATCTTC	CASSRTSGSEGGRIF
TRBV5-4	-	-	TRBJ1-4	TGTGCCAGCAGCCCTATGGACAGTGGGGAAAAACTGTTTTTT	CASSPMDSGEKLFF
TRBV5-4	-	TRBD2	TRBJ2-6	TGTGCCAGCAGCGCCTGGGACCGCGGGGGCTCTGGGGCCAACGTCCTGACTTTC	CASSAWDRGGSGANVLTF
TRBV19	-	TRBD2	TRBJ2-3	TGTGCCGTTGAAGCGGGGCGCACAGATACGCAGTATTTT	CAVEAGRTDTQYF
TRBV5-1	-	-	TRBJ2-7	TGCGCCAGCAGCTTGGTCGCGGGTACCTACGAGCAGTACTTC	CASSLVAGTYEQYF
TRBV5-4	-	-	TRBJ2-7	TGTGCCAGCAGCTTGTCCGCGAACGAGCAGTACTTC	CASSLSANEQYF